Listed below are T cell receptor beta chains from one sample, sequenced in a study of control samples from healthy donors and cancer patients. Method: immunoSEQ multiplex PCR; TCRdb's copy keeps in-frame clones and lacks some. The sample lists fewer than 110,000 clones, 85% to 90% occurring once. The sequenced material came from PBMCs. Receptors were obtained from a man in his fifties or sixties with lung cancer. Both conserved end residues are part of each CDR3.

v_gene: TRBV20-1
j_gene: TRBJ2-3
CDR3aa: CSVKGSDTQYF

v_gene: TRBV5-1
j_gene: TRBJ2-2
CDR3aa: CASDQTGLGELFF

v_gene: TRBV10-3
j_gene: TRBJ1-6
CDR3aa: CAISESNSPLHF

v_gene: TRBV27
j_gene: TRBJ1-1
CDR3aa: CASRQGTNTEAFF

v_gene: TRBV11-3
j_gene: TRBJ2-2
CDR3aa: CASSFFGEAGELFF

v_gene: TRBV24-1
j_gene: TRBJ2-5
CDR3aa: CATSDSRGSDQETQYF

v_gene: TRBV3-1/TRBV3-2
j_gene: TRBJ2-7
CDR3aa: CASSGTGGNYEQYF

v_gene: TRBV7-9
j_gene: TRBJ1-6
CDR3aa: CASGFGQGNSPLHF

v_gene: TRBV5-1
j_gene: TRBJ1-1
CDR3aa: CASSLATALNTEAFF

v_gene: TRBV7-3
j_gene: TRBJ2-5
CDR3aa: CASSLRSGDRRYF

v_gene: TRBV7-3
j_gene: TRBJ1-6
CDR3aa: CASSSKGGRSSYNSPLHF

v_gene: TRBV5-4
j_gene: TRBJ2-3
CDR3aa: CASSSASQGPGDTQYF

v_gene: TRBV7-9
j_gene: TRBJ1-4
CDR3aa: CASRVSTNEKLFF

v_gene: TRBV5-8
j_gene: TRBJ1-2
CDR3aa: CASSLAPRTNYGYTF

v_gene: TRBV7-9
j_gene: TRBJ1-6
CDR3aa: CASSLTKSPLHF

v_gene: TRBV6-6
j_gene: TRBJ1-1
CDR3aa: CATQTENTEAFF

v_gene: TRBV4-1
j_gene: TRBJ2-2
CDR3aa: CASSQGRAGGGITGELFF

v_gene: TRBV5-1
j_gene: TRBJ2-7
CDR3aa: CASSFRDRVWEQYF

v_gene: TRBV4-1
j_gene: TRBJ1-1
CDR3aa: CASSPQGYMNTEAFF

v_gene: TRBV4-1
j_gene: TRBJ1-6
CDR3aa: CASSLGTGRSPLHF

v_gene: TRBV6-4
j_gene: TRBJ1-2
CDR3aa: CASSDSMGQAQAPYGYTF

v_gene: TRBV6-5
j_gene: TRBJ2-5
CDR3aa: CASSLLPRGQETQYF

v_gene: TRBV24-1
j_gene: TRBJ1-6
CDR3aa: CATSDAGQGDNSPLHF

v_gene: TRBV11-2
j_gene: TRBJ2-5
CDR3aa: CASSLGGVSGETQYF

v_gene: TRBV25-1
j_gene: TRBJ2-3
CDR3aa: CASSEGPASTDTQYF

v_gene: TRBV3-1/TRBV3-2
j_gene: TRBJ1-1
CDR3aa: CASSQPGGNTEAFF

v_gene: TRBV2
j_gene: TRBJ2-3
CDR3aa: CASSESTDTQYF

v_gene: TRBV5-1
j_gene: TRBJ1-1
CDR3aa: CASSLVSGPGTTEAFF

v_gene: TRBV12-3/TRBV12-4
j_gene: TRBJ1-2
CDR3aa: CASTPQVYYGYTF

v_gene: TRBV3-1/TRBV3-2
j_gene: TRBJ2-6
CDR3aa: CASSNIVMGPGANVLTF

v_gene: TRBV30
j_gene: TRBJ2-3
CDR3aa: CAWTDRGGHKDTQYF

v_gene: TRBV27
j_gene: TRBJ2-5
CDR3aa: CASSSVMTGQTETQYF

v_gene: TRBV24-1
j_gene: TRBJ2-3
CDR3aa: CATSDPVRTDTQYF

v_gene: TRBV11-2
j_gene: TRBJ1-1
CDR3aa: CASSLTSRLRRGNTEAFF

v_gene: TRBV6-4
j_gene: TRBJ2-2
CDR3aa: CASSKGEGGELFF

v_gene: TRBV6-5
j_gene: TRBJ1-5
CDR3aa: CASSYSGGNQPQHF

v_gene: TRBV6-1
j_gene: TRBJ2-3
CDR3aa: CASSEGGRGLYF

v_gene: TRBV6-5
j_gene: TRBJ1-6
CDR3aa: CASRDSNSPLHF

v_gene: TRBV25-1
j_gene: TRBJ1-3
CDR3aa: CASSADRGSGNTIYF

v_gene: TRBV6-5
j_gene: TRBJ2-1
CDR3aa: CASKTPPGNEQFF

v_gene: TRBV5-1
j_gene: TRBJ1-2
CDR3aa: CASSPDNPDNYGYTF

v_gene: TRBV7-6
j_gene: TRBJ2-5
CDR3aa: CASSHGAGVGQETQYF

v_gene: TRBV5-1
j_gene: TRBJ2-3
CDR3aa: CASSRDRVTDTQYF

v_gene: TRBV11-2
j_gene: TRBJ1-1
CDR3aa: CASSLVNSGRAFF